The clone carrying this TCR beta chain was recorded once. These data are taken from a study of cytomegalovirus exposure and HLA in healthy donors. This CDR3 has 16 residues. V shed 5 bases and J shed 7 bases, with 20 bases lying between them. CDR1 is KGHSH and CDR2 is LQKENI in the germline V gene. Primers included in the PCR were 60 Vbeta and 13 Jbeta primers. The data were produced by immunoSEQ multiplex PCR, yet TCRdb's version contains in-frame clones alone and is incomplete. The top ten hold 3% to 5% of the sample, which has roughly 120,000 clones, around 81% seen once. What was sequenced was PBMCs. The chain couples TRBV18 to TRBJ1-4, with D possibly TRBD1 on 6 matching bases. The clonotype comes from a woman between 25 and 40 years old in good health and CMV-seronegative. The CDR3 bases are TGTGCCAGCTCAGCACGCCCCGGACAGCCCGGTGAAAAACTGTTTTTT. This translates into CASSARPGQPGEKLFF.